Listed below are T cell receptor beta chains from one sample, sequenced in a study of early T cells in non-severe SARS-CoV-2 infection. MiXCR, applied by TCRdb to the 5' RACE reads, yields one record per CDR3 protein. Of roughly 55,000 distinct CDR3 sequences detected, under 15% appear once; the ten largest clones hold approximately 11%. Sequenced here: whole blood, sampled at baseline. The receptor source for this set is an adult who was a healthcare worker with PCR-confirmed SARS-CoV-2 infection or an uninfected control (not recorded which). The CDR3 runs from the conserved cysteine through the conserved F or W. The D gene is left open where the match is weak. Clone size is given for some rows only: seen once, a few or many times, or a class if the clone is expanded.

NA,NA,TRBV5-1,TRBJ2-3,TGCGCCAGCAGCATGGGGGTCGGAGGTCCTGCAGATACGCAGTATTTT,CASSMGVGGPADTQYF
NA,many,TRBV7-9,TRBJ1-2,TGTGCCAGCAGCTTATGGGCAGATGGCTACACCTTC,CASSLWADGYTF
NA,NA,TRBV3-1,TRBJ1-1,TGTGCCAGCAGCCCGTCCTTCGGCCCGGAGACTGAAGCTTTCTTT,CASSPSFGPETEAFF
TRBD1,many,TRBV28,TRBJ1-1,TGTGCCAGCAGAGGACAGGTTAACACTGAAGCTTTCTTT,CASRGQVNTEAFF
NA,many,TRBV12-3/TRBV12-4,TRBJ1-3,TGTGCCAGCGGAAAATGGGGTTTCGGAAACACCATATATTTT,CASGKWGFGNTIYF
NA,few,TRBV5-1,TRBJ1-1,TGCGCCAGCAGCTTGGGGTCGGCCGGAGTCATGAACACTGAAGCTTTCTTT,CASSLGSAGVMNTEAFF
NA,few,TRBV10-2,TRBJ2-7,TGCGCCACCTTCCTAGACGAGCAGTACTTC,CATFLDEQYF
TRBD2,few,TRBV5-1,TRBJ2-3,TGCGCCAGCACCACAAGACCGACTAGCGGATACACAGATACGCAGTATTTT,CASTTRPTSGYTDTQYF
NA,many,TRBV24-1,TRBJ1-6,TGTGCCACCAGTGATGAAGGTCAGTTCTACTTT,CATSDEGQFYF
NA,NA,TRBV28,TRBJ1-6,TGTGCCAGCAGTTTCCGGTCCCCACCCCTCCACTTT,CASSFRSPPLHF
TRBD1,many,TRBV7-9,TRBJ1-5,TGTGCCAGCAGCTCTGACAGGGGTCCCAATCAGCCCCAGCATTTT,CASSSDRGPNQPQHF
TRBD1,few,TRBV20-1,TRBJ1-1,TGCAGTGCCCGACCTTCCGGACAGGGTTGGGCTTTCTTT,CSARPSGQGWAFF
TRBD2,NA,TRBV5-1,TRBJ2-2,TGCGCCAGCAGGGGGACTAGTGCGAACACCGGGGAGCTGTTTTTT,CASRGTSANTGELFF
TRBD2,many,TRBV9,TRBJ2-2,TGTGCCAGCAGCGTAGTGGTCGGGGGGACCGGGGAGCTGTTTTTT,CASSVVVGGTGELFF
NA,few,TRBV29-1,TRBJ2-3,TGCAGCGTTGACGGAGCATCAGACACAGATACGCAGTATTTT,CSVDGASDTDTQYF
NA,few,TRBV10-2,TRBJ1-2,TGCGCCAGCAGTGAGTTCCGGACAAGCTATGGCTACACCTTC,CASSEFRTSYGYTF
TRBD2,NA,TRBV10-1,TRBJ2-1,TGCGCCAGCAGTTCCTTTAGCGGGTCGACCCATCAAGAGCAGTTCTTC,CASSSFSGSTHQEQFF
TRBD2,few,TRBV20-1,TRBJ2-2,TGCAGTGCTAGAGATAGCAGCGGGAGGGCCTTCGGGGAGCTGTTTTTT,CSARDSSGRAFGELFF
NA,few,TRBV19,TRBJ1-4,TGTGCCAGTAGTCCTTTGGCTATTCCTAATGAAAAACTGTTTTTT,CASSPLAIPNEKLFF
NA,NA,TRBV21-1,TRBJ2-3,TGTGCCAGCAGCAATGGACAGGGGGCTAATGGCACAGATACGCAGTATTTT,CASSNGQGANGTDTQYF
NA,many,TRBV20-1,TRBJ2-1,TGCAGTGCTACCCGCAATGAGCAGTTCTTC,CSATRNEQFF
NA,once,TRBV3-1,TRBJ1-3,TGTGCCAGCAGCCTCCACCCGAACACCATATATTTT,CASSLHPNTIYF
NA,NA,TRBV9,TRBJ2-6,TGTGCCAGCAGCATATTTGGGGCCAACGTCCTGACTTTC,CASSIFGANVLTF
TRBD1,many,TRBV28,TRBJ1-2,TGTGCCAGCAGTCTGACAGGGGACTATGGCTACACCTTC,CASSLTGDYGYTF
NA,NA,TRBV7-2,TRBJ1-2,TGTGCCAGCAGCTCCTACAGCTATGGCTACACCTTC,CASSSYSYGYTF
NA,many,TRBV7-9,TRBJ2-3,TGTGCCAGCAGCTTAGCCTTTCTAAGCACAGATACGCAGTATTTT,CASSLAFLSTDTQYF
NA,few,TRBV6-5,TRBJ2-7,TGTGCCAGCAGCGCCGAGCCGCCTTCCTACGAGCAGTACTTC,CASSAEPPSYEQYF
NA,few,TRBV6-5,TRBJ1-1,TGTGCCAGCAGTTACCGGAACACTGAAGCTTTCTTT,CASSYRNTEAFF
TRBD1,few,TRBV29-1,TRBJ2-2,TGCAGCGTCCGCCGGGACAGGGGGCGAAACACCGGGGAGCTGTTTTTT,CSVRRDRGRNTGELFF
NA,few,TRBV10-2,TRBJ1-6,TGCGCCAGCAGGGAACAGGATGGTTCACCCCTCCACTTT,CASREQDGSPLHF
NA,many,TRBV11-2,TRBJ1-1,TGTGCCAGCAGCTTCCCGACAGCGGGGACCACTGAAGCTTTCTTT,CASSFPTAGTTEAFF
NA,NA,TRBV5-1,TRBJ2-5,TGCGCCAGCAGTGAGGGACAAGAGACCCAGTACTTC,CASSEGQETQYF
TRBD2,NA,TRBV12-5,TRBJ2-1,TGTGCTAGTGGCCAGACTAGCGGGAGAGTATACAATGAGCAGTTCTTC,CASGQTSGRVYNEQFF